This T cell receptor (beta chain) was sequenced during a study of CD8+CD57+ T cells in acquired aplastic anemia. Across the study: Across the sorted CD4+ and CD8+ cells, DNA amounts averaged roughly 3 ug.

CDR3 and TCR beta VDJ profiling relied on genomic DNA as the template. TCRdb redid the calling of the reads with MiXCR, one entry per CDR3 protein. This table has 200,000 or so distinct CDR3 sequences, 64% appearing once. In the case of this clonotype: What it recognizes is unknown.

The CDR3 is made up of 14 amino acids. Germline CDR1 SGHVS, CDR2 FQNEAQ. Trimming stripped 0 bases from V and 9 bases from J, with 9 bases between. Notes on the study in general: Significance was not reached for CD8+ Simpson's diversity between patients and controls. Around 27 sequences, all CD8+ CDR3, were shared between patients and controls.

What was sequenced was sorted CD4+, CD8+, or CD8+CD57+ T cells (not recorded which) from PBMCs. This sequence joins TRBV7-8 and TRBJ1-6; TRBD1 is a possible D gene (5 bases). The origin of this receptor is a human donor with severe aplastic anemia or a healthy control (not recorded which). The CDR3 region has the DNA TGTGCCAGCAGCTTAGCAGGGGAGGGTTCACCCCTCCACTTT. As protein: CASSLAGEGSPLHF.